The 24 T cell receptor beta chains below were found in one sample sequenced in a study of T cell responses to AZD1222 COVID-19 vaccine. Using immunoSEQ multiplex PCR, the repertoire was profiled, and TCRdb retains in-frame clones only, with some absent. Found here are 100,000 to 150,000 clones, 90% of them singletons; the top ten hold around 7.2%. Source: peripheral blood, taken on day 0 of AZD1222 vaccination. The receptors originated from an adult in good health.

The chain couples TRBV7-9 to TRBJ1-4; D unresolved. Trimming shortened V by 5 bases and J by 1 base, and 8 bases separated the two germline ends. The germline V gene encodes CDR1 SEHNR and CDR2 FQNEAQ (reference sequence). CDR3 length: 14 residues. The CDR3 sequence: CASSPGRTNEKLFF. In DNA form, the CDR3 reads TGTGCCAGCAGCCCGGGGAGAACTAATGAAAAACTGTTTTTT.

The chain joins TRBV7-9 to TRBJ2-1, with D perhaps assigned TRBD1 or TRBD2 (5 bases each). V was clipped by 5 bases and J by 8 bases, with 16 bases between them. The CDR3 spans 14 residues. Germline CDR1 and CDR2: SEHNR and FQNEAQ (reference sequence). The chain's CDR3 is CASSLPGPRDEQFF. CDR3 bases: TGTGCCAGCAGCCTCCCGGGGCCTCGGGATGAGCAGTTCTTC.

This sequence joins TRBV11-2 and TRBJ1-4, with D uncertain. The CDR3 loop spans 15 amino acids. Trimming pared 0 bases from V and 2 bases from J, leaving 7 bases between. The germline V gene encodes CDR1 SGHAT and CDR2 FQNNGV. CDR3 bases: TGTGCCAGCAGCTTAGACCGGTCCACTAATGAAAAACTGTTTTTT. Its translation: CASSLDRSTNEKLFF. The full variable domain, in which reference TRBV11-2 and TRBJ1-4 provide the parts outside the CDR3, is EAGVAQSPRYKIIEKRQSVAFWCNPISGHATLYWYQQILGQGPKLLIQFQNNGVVDDSQLPKDRFSAERLKGVDSTLKIQPAKLEDSAVYLCASSLDRSTNEKLFFGSGTQLSVL.

This clone occurred a few times. The genes are TRBV19 and TRBJ2-1; possible D gene TRBD2, 5 bases. Germline CDR1 LNHDA, CDR2 SQIVND (reference sequence). The CDR3 contains 16 residues. V was shortened by 3 bases and J by 3 bases, with 15 bases between the two germline ends. The CDR3 spells CASSIRSGGGYNEQFF. In DNA, the CDR3 is TGTGCCAGTAGTATTCGCAGTGGAGGTGGCTACAATGAGCAGTTCTTC.

This chain joins TRBV3-1 (or the pseudogene TRBV3-2) and TRBJ2-1, with 13 bases fitting TRBD2. Per the germline V gene, CDR1 is LGHDT and CDR2 is YNNKEL (reference sequence). After removal of 2 bases from V and 4 bases from J, the junction contained 8 bases not matched to a gene. There are 18 residues in the CDR3. CDR3 in DNA: TGTGCCAGCAGCCAACTGTCCCGACTAGCGGGAGGATACAATGAGCAGTTCTTC. It yields the protein CASSQLSRLAGGYNEQFF.

The gene calls are TRBV10-3 and TRBJ1-4; 7 bases fit TRBD1. Germline CDR1 and CDR2: ENHRY and SYGVKD. This CDR3 has 13 residues. Trimming took 3 bases from V and 7 from J; bases not matched to a gene: 2. The CDR3 reads CAISDRGGEKLFF. DNA of the CDR3: TGTGCCATCAGTGACAGGGGGGGTGAAAAACTGTTTTTT.

V usage is TRBV18 and J usage is TRBJ2-5; tentatively, D is TRBD1 or TRBD2 (5 bases each). Germline V gives CDR1 KGHSH, CDR2 LQKENI. V shed 0 bases and J shed 4 bases, with 6 bases lying between them. The CDR3 spans 13 residues. This CDR3 is CASSPPGVETQYF. CDR3 DNA: TGTGCCAGCTCACCACCGGGGGTAGAGACCCAGTACTTC.

The rearrangement uses TRBV18 and TRBJ2-1, with 10 bases that match TRBD1. V lost 3 bases and J lost 8; bases outside the gene matches: 10. The CDR3 contains 16 residues. Germline CDR1 KGHSH, CDR2 LQKENI. The CDR3 sequence: CASSPRGTGVSHEQFF. The CDR3 bases are TGTGCCAGCTCACCGAGGGGGACAGGGGTTTCCCATGAGCAGTTCTTC.

This sequence joins TRBV7-8 and TRBJ2-2, with 7 positions matching TRBD1. CDR3 length equals 17 residues. The V gene's germline CDR1 is SGHVS and CDR2 FQNEAQ. V lost 4 bases to trimming and J lost 0 bases; unmatched junction nucleotides: 8. In nucleotides, the CDR3 is TGTGCCAGCAGCTCGTACCGGGACAGCGCGAACACCGGGGAGCTGTTTTTT. Translated, it gives CASSSYRDSANTGELFF. The full variable domain, completed using reference TRBV7-8 and TRBJ2-2, is GAGVSQSPRYKVAKRGQDVALRCDPISGHVSLFWYQQALGQGPEFLTYFQNEAQLDKSGLPSDRFFAERPEGSVSTLKIQRTQQEDSAVYLCASSSYRDSANTGELFFGEGSRLTVL.

The chain links TRBV7-8 to TRBJ2-2; D gene unclear. Trimming pared 4 bases from V and 3 bases from J, leaving 12 bases between. CDR1 and CDR2 (germline): SGHVS, FQNEAQ. This CDR3 comprises 15 residues. The CDR3 region has the DNA TGTGCCAGCAGCTCCGCTCTCCGGGACACCGGGGAGCTGTTTTTT. It specifies CASSSALRDTGELFF. Supplemented by reference TRBV7-8 and TRBJ2-2, the full variable domain reads GAGVSQSPRYKVAKRGQDVALRCDPISGHVSLFWYQQALGQGPEFLTYFQNEAQLDKSGLPSDRFFAERPEGSVSTLKIQRTQQEDSAVYLCASSSALRDTGELFFGEGSRLTVL.

The J gene is TRBJ2-1, the V gene TRBV9, with D perhaps matching TRBD2 (6 bases). Trimming removed 4 bases from V and 8 bases from J, with 19 bases in between. This CDR3 comprises 15 residues. Germline assignment: CDR1 SGDLS and CDR2 YYNGEE. The CDR3 sequence is CASSPQSLAIHEQFF. DNA for the CDR3: TGTGCCAGCAGCCCTCAATCACTAGCAATCCATGAGCAGTTCTTC. The full variable domain, its missing parts supplied by reference TRBV9 and TRBJ2-1, is DSGVTQTPKHLITATGQRVTLRCSPRSGDLSVYWYQQSLDQGLQFLIQYYNGEERAKGNILERFSAQQFPDLHSELNLSSLELGDSALYFCASSPQSLAIHEQFFGPGTRLTVL.

This chain uses TRBV20-1 with TRBJ2-6; D might be TRBD2 (5 bases). The CDR3 is 14 amino acids. Trimming removed 4 bases from V and 0 bases from J, with 7 bases in between. From germline, CDR1 is DFQATT and CDR2 SNEGSKA (reference sequence). The CDR3 sequence is CSAIDYSGANVLTF. CDR3 nucleotide sequence: TGCAGTGCTATTGACTACTCTGGGGCCAACGTCCTGACTTTC.

The chain carries TRBV9 and TRBJ2-2; 8 bases agree with TRBD2. Germline values: CDR1 SGDLS, CDR2 YYNGEE. The CDR3 has 13 amino acids. V was clipped by 2 bases and J by 6 bases; unmatched bases: 0. The CDR3 DNA follows: TGTGCCAGCAGCGTGCGGGGGGCCGGGGAGCTGTTTTTT. Its translation: CASSVRGAGELFF.

The chain combines TRBV5-1 with TRBJ2-1; TRBD1 is a possible D gene (8 bases). The CDR3 length is 14 residues. Trimming left V 5 bases short and J 7 bases short, with 16 bases between. Germline lookup yields CDR1 SGHRS and CDR2 YFSETQ. CDR3 amino acids: CASRGGTGINEQFF. CDR3 nucleotides: TGCGCCAGCAGGGGGGGGACAGGAATAAATGAGCAGTTCTTC.

This sequence joins TRBV9 and TRBJ2-3; 8 bases align to TRBD2. The CDR3 loop spans 16 amino acids. The germline V gene has CDR1 SGDLS and CDR2 YYNGEE. V lost 3 bases to trimming and J lost 2 bases; unmatched junction nucleotides: 8. CDR3 bases: TGTGCCAGCAGCGCCCATGACGGGAGGGTCACAGATACGCAGTATTTT. This codes for CASSAHDGRVTDTQYF.

This clone was observed a single time. This sequence joins TRBV18 and TRBJ2-1, with 7 bases matching TRBD2. Unmatched junction bases numbered 6, after V lost 3 bases and J lost 7 bases. This CDR3 has 14 amino acids. Germline CDR1 KGHSH, CDR2 LQKENI. The CDR3 is CASSPVGEGNEQFF. CDR3 DNA sequence: TGTGCCAGCTCACCGGTGGGGGAGGGGAATGAGCAGTTCTTC.

CDR3 region: CASSAWDRAVNEAFF. The CDR3 nucleotides are TGTGCCAGCAGCGCGTGGGACAGAGCAGTTAACGAAGCTTTCTTT. The genes are TRBV5-4 and TRBJ1-1; 7 bases fit TRBD1. The V gene end was trimmed by 4 bases and the J gene end by 8 bases; junction bases not matched to a gene: 14. The CDR3 spans 15 residues. From germline, CDR1 is SGHNT and CDR2 YYREEE (reference sequence).

The CDR3 sequence is CASSVGDGNYEQYF. CDR3 DNA sequence: TGTGCCAGCAGCGTAGGCGACGGAAACTACGAGCAGTACTTC. J is TRBJ2-7 and V is TRBV9, with no clear D. Germline V gene sequence: CDR1 SGDLS, CDR2 YYNGEE. The V and J ends lost 0 bases and 3 bases respectively, with 10 bases between them. This CDR3 has 14 amino acids.

As to this clone: A read error may account for a junction end that differs from germline. The chain links TRBV28 to TRBJ1-4, with a possible D match to TRBD1 (5 bases). CDR1 is MDHEN and CDR2 is SYDVKM in the germline V gene. This CDR3 region has 12 residues. For the CDR3, the DNA is TGTGCCACCGACGGACAAATGAAAAAGCTGTTTTTT. Translation gives CATDGQMKKLFF.

This chain links TRBV27 with TRBJ1-1, with a possible D match to TRBD1 (5 bases). Germline CDR1 is MNHEY and CDR2 is SMNVEV (reference sequence). Trimming took 2 bases from V and 1 from J, leaving 11 bases between them. This CDR3 spans 15 amino acids. The CDR3 spells CASSLVQGKNTEAFF. The CDR3 bases are TGTGCCAGCAGTTTAGTCCAGGGCAAGAACACTGAAGCTTTCTTT.

The count of this clone is one. The V and J genes are TRBV20-1 and TRBJ2-1; D unresolved. Trimming left V 7 bases short and J 3 bases short, with 7 bases between. The CDR3 has 11 residues. Germline V CDR1 and CDR2: DFQATT, SNEGSKA (reference sequence). CDR3 in amino acids: CSGPLYNEQFF. CDR3 in DNA: TGCAGTGGCCCGCTCTACAATGAGCAGTTCTTC.

The rearrangement joins TRBV19 to TRBJ1-5, with 7 bases lining up with TRBD1. CDR1 and CDR2 (germline): LNHDA, SQIVND (reference sequence). V was pared by 8 bases and J by 4 bases, with 11 bases of the junction left unmatched. The CDR3 loop spans 15 amino acids. The CDR3 sequence is CASGSETGTNQPQHF. The CDR3 DNA sequence: TGTGCCAGTGGGTCGGAGACAGGGACTAATCAGCCCCAGCATTTT.

This chain joins TRBV18 and TRBJ2-1, with D unclear. From germline, CDR1 is KGHSH and CDR2 LQKENI. Trimming removed 2 bases from V and 10 bases from J, with 6 bases in between. This CDR3 region has 11 residues. CDR3 in DNA: TGTGCCAGCTCACCATTTCGGGAGCAGTTCTTC. This gives the protein CASSPFREQFF.

The chain carries TRBV7-2 and TRBJ2-3, with D perhaps matching TRBD2 (6 bases). This CDR3 region has 15 residues. The V gene's germline CDR1 is SGHTA and CDR2 FQGNSA. V lost 2 bases and J 5 bases, leaving 14 bases between the germline ends. CDR3 residues: CASSLMTSPVDTQYF. Written as DNA, the CDR3 is TGTGCCAGCAGCTTAATGACTAGTCCCGTAGATACGCAGTATTTT.